This T cell receptor (beta chain) originates from a study of CD4 T cells in relation to SARS-CoV-2 and coronaviruses. About the research overall: After roughly ten days of antigen culture, PBMC TCR beta CDR3s were sequenced.

The table came from immunoSEQ multiplex PCR; TCRdb's copy has only in-frame clones and leaves some out. Seen here are more than 20,000 clones, around 72% observed once, and the top ten hold approximately 15%. Concerning this clone: Its antigen is still unknown.

Germline V gene data show CDR1 as LGHNA and CDR2 as YSLEER. After removal of 0 bases from V and 7 bases from J, the junction contained 6 bases not matched to a gene. This CDR3 spans 15 amino acids. The unexposed donors gave CD4+ T cells in about 2010-2019, prior to COVID-19. CD4+ T cells were isolated from the cells after 10 days of culture. Testing used SARS-CoV-2 S/N and four cold-coronavirus spikes on unexposed-donor CD4+ T cells, cells permitting. Material: CD4+ T cells from PBMCs, cultured in vitro. This TCR derives from a human donor in good health. This chain connects TRBV4-3 to TRBJ1-2; TRBD1 agrees at 9 bases. CDR3 loop: CASSQDSGQGLGYTF. Written as DNA, the CDR3 is TGCGCCAGCAGCCAAGACTCGGGACAGGGCCTTGGCTACACCTTC.